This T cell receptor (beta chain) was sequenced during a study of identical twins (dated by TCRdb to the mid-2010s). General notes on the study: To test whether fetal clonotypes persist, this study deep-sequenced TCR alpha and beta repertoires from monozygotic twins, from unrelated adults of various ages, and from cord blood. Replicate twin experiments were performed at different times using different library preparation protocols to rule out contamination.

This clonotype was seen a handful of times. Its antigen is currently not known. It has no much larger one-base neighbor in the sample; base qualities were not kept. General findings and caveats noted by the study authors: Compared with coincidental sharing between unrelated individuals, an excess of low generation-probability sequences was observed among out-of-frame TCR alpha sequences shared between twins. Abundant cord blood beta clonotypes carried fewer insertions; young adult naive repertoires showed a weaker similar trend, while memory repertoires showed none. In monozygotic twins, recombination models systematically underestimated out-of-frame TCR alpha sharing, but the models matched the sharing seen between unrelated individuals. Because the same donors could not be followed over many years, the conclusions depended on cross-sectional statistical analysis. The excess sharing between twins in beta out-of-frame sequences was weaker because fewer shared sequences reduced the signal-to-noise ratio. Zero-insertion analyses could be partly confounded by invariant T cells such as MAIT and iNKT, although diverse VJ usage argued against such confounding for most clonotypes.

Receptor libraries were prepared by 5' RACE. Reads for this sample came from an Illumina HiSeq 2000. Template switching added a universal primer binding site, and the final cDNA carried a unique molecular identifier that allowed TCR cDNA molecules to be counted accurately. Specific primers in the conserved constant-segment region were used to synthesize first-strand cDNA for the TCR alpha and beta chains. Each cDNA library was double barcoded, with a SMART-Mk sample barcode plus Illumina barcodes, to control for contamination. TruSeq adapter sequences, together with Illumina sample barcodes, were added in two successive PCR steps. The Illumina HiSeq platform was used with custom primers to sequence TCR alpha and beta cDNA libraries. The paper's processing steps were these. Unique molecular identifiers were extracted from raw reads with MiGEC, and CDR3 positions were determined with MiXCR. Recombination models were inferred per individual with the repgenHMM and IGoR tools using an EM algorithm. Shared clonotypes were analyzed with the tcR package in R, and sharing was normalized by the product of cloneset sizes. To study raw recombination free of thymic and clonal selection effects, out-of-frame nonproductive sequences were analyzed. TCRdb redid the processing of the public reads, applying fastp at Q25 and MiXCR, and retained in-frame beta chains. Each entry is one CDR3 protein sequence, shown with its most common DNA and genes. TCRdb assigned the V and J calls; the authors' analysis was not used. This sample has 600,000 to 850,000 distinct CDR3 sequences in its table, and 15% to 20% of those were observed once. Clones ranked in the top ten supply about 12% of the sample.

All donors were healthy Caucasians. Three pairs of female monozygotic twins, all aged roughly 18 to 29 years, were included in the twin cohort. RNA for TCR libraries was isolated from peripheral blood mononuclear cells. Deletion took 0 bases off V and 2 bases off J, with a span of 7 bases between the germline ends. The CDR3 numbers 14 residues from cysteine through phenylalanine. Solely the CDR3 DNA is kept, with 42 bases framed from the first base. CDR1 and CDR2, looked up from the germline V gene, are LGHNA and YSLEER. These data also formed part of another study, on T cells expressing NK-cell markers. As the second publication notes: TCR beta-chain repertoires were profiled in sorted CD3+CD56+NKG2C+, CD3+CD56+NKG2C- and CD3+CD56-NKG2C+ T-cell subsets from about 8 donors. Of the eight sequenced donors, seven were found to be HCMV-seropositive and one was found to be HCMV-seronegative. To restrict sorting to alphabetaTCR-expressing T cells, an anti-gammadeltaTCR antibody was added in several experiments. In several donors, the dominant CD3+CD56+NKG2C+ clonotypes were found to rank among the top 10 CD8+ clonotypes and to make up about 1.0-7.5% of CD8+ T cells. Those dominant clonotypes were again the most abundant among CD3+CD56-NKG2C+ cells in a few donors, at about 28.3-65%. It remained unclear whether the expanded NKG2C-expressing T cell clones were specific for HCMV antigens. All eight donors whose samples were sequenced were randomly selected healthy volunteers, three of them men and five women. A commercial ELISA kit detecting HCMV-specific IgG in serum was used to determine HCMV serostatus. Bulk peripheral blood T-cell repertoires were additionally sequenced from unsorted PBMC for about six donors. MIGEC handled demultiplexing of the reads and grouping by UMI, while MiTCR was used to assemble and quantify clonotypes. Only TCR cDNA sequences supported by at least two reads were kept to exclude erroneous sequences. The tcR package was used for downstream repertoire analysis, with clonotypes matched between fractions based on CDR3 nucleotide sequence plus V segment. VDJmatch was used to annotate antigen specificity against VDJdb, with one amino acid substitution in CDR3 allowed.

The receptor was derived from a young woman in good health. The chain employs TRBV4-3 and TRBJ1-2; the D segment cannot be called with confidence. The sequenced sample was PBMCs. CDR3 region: CASSQDKENYGYTF. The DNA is TGCGCCAGCAGCCAAGATAAGGAAAACTATGGCTACACCTTC.